Detailed here is one T cell receptor (beta chain). Libraries were prepared by immunoSEQ multiplex PCR; TCRdb keeps only in-frame clonotypes and omits some of them. The data hold 310,000 or so clones, with around 84% observed a single time. This sample is part of a study of blood T cell repertoires in COVID-19. Overall study: Samples taken during acute and convalescent COVID-19 were collected in the United States, Italy and Spain. T cells, B-cell-depleted T cells, or PBMCs supplied cDNA or gDNA.

The CDR3 sequence is 15 residues long. J lost 3 bases, V lost 1 base, and 3 bases had no gene match. The germline gives CDR1 SGHKS, CDR2 YYEKEE (reference sequence). This sequence joins TRBV5-5 and TRBJ2-2; 7 bases map to TRBD2. Material for sequencing was peripheral blood. The sequence was collected from a man aged 70 or older with acute or convalescent COVID-19. The CDR3 DNA is TGTGCCAGCAGCTTGCAGCGGGGCTACACCGGGGAGCTGTTTTTT. It is translated as CASSLQRGYTGELFF.